The 18 T cell receptor beta chains below all came from one sample that was sequenced in a study of T cells in Graves' hyperthyroidism and ophthalmopathy. The investigators amplified TCR beta CDR3 regions from RNA transcripts. The TCR CDR3 first-round RT-PCR relied on the HTBI primer set. TCRdb processed the multiplex PCR reads anew with MiXCR; each CDR3 protein has one entry. The data hold 130,000 to 150,000 distinct CDR3 sequences, with around 20% observed a single time. Sequencing was performed on blood. The receptors stem from a woman between 50 and 59 years old with Graves' hyperthyroidism that later progressed to Graves' ophthalmopathy.

This clonotype has a handful of counts. This chain joins TRBV2 and TRBJ2-1; 10 nucleotides agree with TRBD1. V dropped 5 bases and J dropped 13; count of bases not matched to a gene: 11. The CDR3 loop spans 14 amino acids. Germline V gene data show CDR1 as SNHLY and CDR2 as FYNNEI. The CDR3 DNA reads as TGTGCCAGCAGTAGATCCGGGACAGGGGAGTTTCAGTTCTTC. Protein sequence: CASSRSGTGEFQFF. Based on the CDR3 plus reference TRBV2 and TRBJ2-1, the full variable domain is EPEVTQTPSHQVTQMGQEVILRCVPISNHLYFYWYRQILGQKVEFLVSFYNNEISEKSEIFDDQFSVERPDGSNFTLKIRSTKLEDSAMYFCASSRSGTGEFQFFGPGTRLTVL.

The sample holds many counts of this clonotype. The V and J genes are TRBV6-1 and TRBJ2-4; D assignment may be TRBD1 or TRBD2 (5 bases each). The V and J ends lost 6 bases and 5 bases respectively, with 14 bases between them. CDR1 is MNHNS and CDR2 is SASEGT in the germline V gene. CDR3 length: 14 residues. The CDR3 DNA is TGTGCCAGCAGCGAGGGGCAACAAGAAAACATTCAGTACTTC. This sequence encodes CASSEGQQENIQYF.

This clonotype was seen many times. The genes are TRBV6-1 and TRBJ2-2; tentatively, D is TRBD1 (5 bases). Germline values: CDR1 MNHNS, CDR2 SASEGT. The CDR3 is 14 residues long. V lost 3 bases to trimming and J lost 5 bases, with 10 bases between them. CDR3 amino acids: CASSDTGWTGELFF. DNA for the CDR3: TGTGCCAGCAGTGATACAGGTTGGACCGGGGAGCTGTTTTTT.

The rearrangement links TRBV5-1 to TRBJ2-1; possibly TRBD2 for D (7 bases). Germline CDR1 SGHRS, CDR2 YFSETQ. This CDR3 has 17 amino acids. Trimming took 0 bases from V and 3 from J, leaving 16 bases between them. The CDR3 reads CASSLGQKGGYYNEQFF. The CDR3 DNA reads as TGCGCCAGCAGCTTGGGCCAAAAGGGGGGGTACTACAATGAGCAGTTCTTC.

The V call is TRBV6-1, the J call TRBJ1-3, with D hard to call. CDR1 MNHNS and CDR2 SASEGT come from the germline V gene. The CDR3 covers 16 residues. Trimming left V 8 bases short and J 2 bases short, with 19 bases between. The CDR3 nucleotides are TGTGCCAGCCACCGCGCCCCGGATGGTACTGGAAACACCATATATTTT. It translates to CASHRAPDGTGNTIYF.

This clonotype has ten or more counts. The chain couples TRBV29-1 to TRBJ2-1, with TRBD1 matching 8 bases. The V gene's germline CDR1 is SQVTM and CDR2 ANQGSEA. J lost 6 bases, V lost 7 bases, and 14 bases had no gene match. The CDR3 contains 15 residues. CDR3 in amino acids: CSGEAGQGAGNEQFF. The CDR3 region has the DNA TGCAGCGGGGAAGCTGGGCAGGGGGCCGGCAATGAGCAGTTCTTC.

This clonotype was seen a few times. The J gene is TRBJ1-1, the V gene TRBV19; tentatively, D is TRBD1 (6 bases). V lost 4 bases and J lost 0, with 15 bases in between. Germline V gene sequence: CDR1 LNHDA, CDR2 SQIVND (reference sequence). The CDR3 runs to 16 residues. The CDR3 protein is CASSTTYRVLNTEAFF. CDR3 nucleotides: TGTGCCAGTAGTACTACCTACAGGGTGCTGAACACTGAAGCTTTCTTT.

V usage is TRBV7-2 and J usage is TRBJ2-6; 7 bases are a match to TRBD2. TRBJ2-7 matches the DNA end more closely, so the J call is doubtful. The CDR3 has 17 residues. The germline CDR1 and CDR2 sequences are SGHTA and FQGNSA. The CDR3 spells CASSSGGGSSGANEQYF. CDR3 DNA sequence: TGTGCCAGCAGTTCGGGGGGAGGGAGCTCTGGGGCCAACGAGCAGTACTTC.

The chain couples TRBV19 to TRBJ1-5, with TRBD1 as a possible D gene (5 bases). CDR3 size: 15 residues. V was trimmed by 5 bases and J by 4 bases, leaving 15 bases between them. Germline-derived CDR1 and CDR2 are LNHDA and SQIVND (reference sequence). The CDR3: CASSLTGLQNQPQHF. CDR3 nucleotides: TGTGCCAGTAGTCTAACGGGACTCCAGAATCAGCCCCAGCATTTT.

About this clonotype itself: With a much larger clone just one base away, this may be a read error. The chain carries TRBV12-3 or TRBV12-4 and TRBJ2-7; D is unclear. V was cut by 4 bases and J by 8 bases, with 9 bases left in between. The CDR3 sequence is 11 residues long. CDR3 DNA sequence: TGTGCCAGCAGTTCCAACCTTAAGCAGTACTTC. It codes for CASSSNLKQYF.

This clonotype came up many times. The V and J genes are TRBV28 and TRBJ2-1, with D tentatively TRBD1 (6 bases). The length of the CDR3 is 14 residues. Germline-derived CDR1 and CDR2 are MDHEN and SYDVKM. V lost 5 bases, J lost 4 bases, and 12 bases lay in between. The CDR3 sequence is CASSGGLRYNEQFF. CDR3 in DNA: TGTGCCAGCAGTGGGGGCCTGAGATACAATGAGCAGTTCTTC.

Many counts were recorded for this clonotype. This sequence joins TRBV20-1 and TRBJ2-7; D is perhaps TRBD1 or TRBD2 (5 bases each). This CDR3 comprises 14 residues. V lost 3 bases to trimming and J lost 0 bases, with 12 bases between them. CDR1 is DFQATT and CDR2 is SNEGSKA in the germline V gene (reference sequence). The CDR3 coding sequence is TGCAGTGCTAGTACTAGGGGAAGCTCCTACGAGCAGTACTTC. As protein: CSASTRGSSYEQYF.

The chain is built from TRBV20-1 and TRBJ2-1; unclear D gene. CDR3 length: 12 amino acids. The germline gives CDR1 DFQATT, CDR2 SNEGSKA (reference sequence). V gave up 7 bases and J gave up 3 bases, with 10 bases separating them. In DNA, the CDR3 is TGCAGTGTCCGGGCAGACTACAATGAGCAGTTCTTC. It translates to CSVRADYNEQFF.

In this sample, this clonotype turned up a few times. J is TRBJ1-2 and V is TRBV4-1, with D tentatively TRBD1 (6 bases). The CDR3 extends over 15 amino acids. The V end was cut by 3 bases, the J end by 2 bases, with 13 bases between. Germline assignment: CDR1 MGHRA and CDR2 YSYEKL. DNA of the CDR3: TGCGCCAGCAGCCAGAACAGGGTTGGCAACTATGGCTACACCTTC. Residues: CASSQNRVGNYGYTF.

This clonotype was detected ten times or more. The chain uses TRBV11-2 and TRBJ2-7, with TRBD2 matching 9 bases. V trimming: 3 bases; J trimming: 6 bases; junction bases outside the gene matches: 6. Germline V gene data show CDR1 as SGHAT and CDR2 as FQNNGV. The CDR3 sequence is 14 residues long. CDR3: CASSFLAGGGEQYF. In DNA form, the CDR3 reads TGTGCCAGCAGCTTTCTCGCGGGAGGGGGCGAGCAGTACTTC.

Ten or more counts support this clonotype. The V gene is TRBV11-2, the J gene TRBJ2-3; D is ambiguous. The CDR3 contains 14 residues. V lost 2 bases and J 1 base, leaving 7 bases between the germline ends. Germline assignment: CDR1 SGHAT and CDR2 FQNNGV. The CDR3 DNA sequence: TGTGCCAGCAGCTTACAGCGCGGCACAGATACGCAGTATTTT. Translating it yields CASSLQRGTDTQYF.

This clonotype was detected only a few times. J is TRBJ2-1 and V is TRBV30, with unresolved D. The CDR3 totals 13 residues. The V end was cut by 0 bases, the J end by 6 bases, with 9 bases between. Germline V lookup: CDR1 GTSNPN, CDR2 SVGIG (reference sequence). CDR3 in DNA: TGTGCCTGGAGTGTATTTAAGGCCAATGAGCAGTTCTTC. It is translated as CAWSVFKANEQFF.

V and J are TRBV12-3 or TRBV12-4 and TRBJ1-2; D unresolved. V lost 3 bases and J 0 bases, leaving 5 bases between the germline ends. This CDR3 has 13 amino acids. The CDR3 bases are TGTGCCAGCAGTTTTCAGGCTAACTATGGCTACACCTTC. It specifies CASSFQANYGYTF.